The 21 T cell receptor beta chains in this list originate from one sample, sequenced in a study of blood T cell repertoires in COVID-19. Profiled with immunoSEQ multiplex PCR; TCRdb holds only in-frame clones, not every one. The sample lists approximately 260,000 clones, approximately 87% occurring once. Sequenced: peripheral blood. These receptor sequences come from a man in his sixties who had recovered from COVID-19.

The gene calls are TRBV5-1 and TRBJ2-2; 13 positions agree with TRBD2. Germline V gene lookup returns CDR1 SGHRS and CDR2 YFSETQ. The CDR3 spans 19 residues. V dropped 0 bases and J dropped 7; count of bases not matched to a gene: 12. CDR3 residues: CASSLGRLAGGYSFGELFF. The CDR3 coding sequence is TGCGCCAGCAGCTTGGGACGACTAGCGGGAGGTTACTCGTTCGGGGAGCTGTTTTTT.

V is TRBV11-2 and J is TRBJ2-3; TRBD1 matches 7 bases. CDR3 length: 15 residues. The germline V gene encodes CDR1 SGHAT and CDR2 FQNNGV. J gave up 3 bases and V 5 bases, and 8 bases lay outside the gene matches. The CDR3 sequence: CASSLTGMATDTQYF. As DNA, the CDR3 is TGTGCCAGCAGCCTGACAGGGATGGCGACAGATACGCAGTATTTT.

J is TRBJ1-3 and V is TRBV4-2, with 11 positions matching TRBD1. This CDR3 spans 18 amino acids. Germline V lookup: CDR1 LGHNA, CDR2 YNFKEQ. With V trimmed by 0 bases and J by 0 bases, 4 bases remained unmatched. CDR3: CASSQDVGQGASGNTIYF. In DNA form, the CDR3 reads TGTGCCAGCAGCCAAGATGTTGGACAGGGGGCCTCTGGAAACACCATATATTTT.

This chain joins TRBV5-1 and TRBJ1-3; D call uncertain. This CDR3 comprises 16 residues. Trimming removed 0 bases from V and 0 bases from J, with 10 bases in between. Germline loops: CDR1 SGHRS, CDR2 YFSETQ. The CDR3 loop reads CASSLDQVSSGNTIYF. CDR3 coding DNA: TGCGCCAGCAGCTTGGACCAGGTTTCCTCTGGAAACACCATATATTTT.

The CDR3: CATRAGNTEAFF. The DNA for the CDR3 is TGTGCCACCAGGGCAGGTAACACTGAAGCTTTCTTT. This sequence joins TRBV24-1 and TRBJ1-1; D gene uncertain. CDR3 length equals 12 residues. With 7 bases removed from V and 2 bases from J, the gap between germline ends came to 7 bases. Per the germline V gene, CDR1 is KGHDR and CDR2 is SFDVKD.

V gene TRBV6-5 combines with J gene TRBJ2-2; 7 bases line up with TRBD1. The length of the CDR3 is 14 residues. The V gene end was trimmed by 6 bases and the J gene end by 6 bases; junction bases not matched to a gene: 7. Germline V lookup: CDR1 MNHEY, CDR2 SVGAGI. The CDR3 here is CASRATGSPGELFF. The CDR3 coding sequence is TGTGCCAGCAGAGCGACAGGGTCCCCCGGGGAGCTGTTTTTT.

The rearrangement links TRBV28 to TRBJ1-2, with D tentatively TRBD1 (5 bases). CDR1 and CDR2 from the germline V gene are MDHEN and SYDVKM. The CDR3 contains 13 residues. The V end lost 6 bases, the J end lost 4 bases, and 12 bases lay between the germline ends. As DNA, the CDR3 is TGTGCCAGCAGACTATGGACAAGCTATGGCTACACCTTC. It specifies CASRLWTSYGYTF.

The chain links TRBV5-1 to TRBJ2-2; TRBD2 agrees at 13 bases. With V trimmed by 1 base and J by 0 bases, 12 bases remained unmatched. Germline V gives CDR1 SGHRS, CDR2 YFSETQ. This CDR3 is built from 21 residues. CDR3 region: CASSLRGAGLAGPSNTGELFF. CDR3 bases: TGCGCCAGCAGCTTGAGGGGCGCGGGACTAGCGGGACCTTCGAACACCGGGGAGCTGTTTTTT. Full variable domain (missing parts from reference TRBV5-1 and TRBJ2-2): KAGVTQTPRYLIKTRGQQVTLSCSPISGHRSVSWYQQTPGQGLQFLFEYFSETQRNKGNFPGRFSGRQFSNSRSEMNVSTLELGDSALYLCASSLRGAGLAGPSNTGELFFGEGSRLTVL.

The J gene is TRBJ2-3, the V gene TRBV21-1; the table calls TRBD2, which could not be checked here. TRBV21-1 is shown as a pseudogene. This CDR3 has 17 amino acids. The CDR3: CASSKGGSASGTDTQYF. DNA for the CDR3: TGTGCCAGCAGCAAAGGGGGTAGTGCTAGCGGCACAGATACGCAGTATTTT.

V is TRBV24-1 and J is TRBJ1-1, with 7 bases fitting TRBD1. Germline CDR1 reads KGHDR; CDR2 reads SFDVKD. This CDR3 spans 13 amino acids. Germline trimming cut 3 bases from V and 11 bases from J; bases unmatched to any gene: 8. In DNA, the CDR3 is TGTGCCACCAGTGATCCTGCAGGGGGTGGTGCTTTCTTT. Amino acids: CATSDPAGGGAFF.

This chain joins TRBV3-1 (or the pseudogene TRBV3-2) and TRBJ2-7, with 9 bases fitting TRBD1. CDR3 length: 15 amino acids. J gave up 4 bases and V 4 bases, and 8 bases lay outside the gene matches. Germline values: CDR1 LGHDT, CDR2 YNNKEL (reference sequence). CDR3 nucleotide sequence: TGTGCCAGCAGCCCGTCGTTGGGGACAGGGTACGAGCAGTACTTC. It translates to CASSPSLGTGYEQYF.

This sequence joins TRBV24-1 and TRBJ2-2; weak D call: TRBD1 (6 bases). V was trimmed by 3 bases and J by 2 bases, leaving 12 bases between them. Germline CDR1 reads KGHDR; CDR2 reads SFDVKD. The CDR3 runs 16 residues. DNA for the CDR3: TGTGCCACCAGTGATCCGCGACAGGATAACACCGGGGAGCTGTTTTTT. It is translated as CATSDPRQDNTGELFF.

This chain joins TRBV18 and TRBJ2-1; a possible D gene is TRBD1 (6 bases). V was cut by 8 bases and J by 4 bases, with 15 bases left in between. The CDR3 extends over 14 amino acids. Germline V lookup: CDR1 KGHSH, CDR2 LQKENI. CDR3 loop: CASGPGHRYNEQFF. The CDR3 region has the DNA TGTGCCAGCGGACCGGGACACCGGTACAATGAGCAGTTCTTC.

The V and J genes are TRBV6-6 and TRBJ2-6, with 8 bases identical to TRBD2. The CDR3 has 18 amino acids. From germline, CDR1 is MNHNY and CDR2 SVGAGI (reference sequence). J gave up 4 bases and V 5 bases, and 13 bases lay outside the gene matches. CDR3 nucleotide sequence: TGTGCCAGCAGTCCCCTTAGCGGGGTCACCACCGGGGCCAACGTCCTGACTTTC. It is translated as CASSPLSGVTTGANVLTF.

This clone was detected once. The chain carries TRBV10-1 and TRBJ1-2; 8 bases line up with TRBD1. The germline gives CDR1 WNHNN, CDR2 SYGVQD (reference sequence). The ends lost 9 bases at V and 3 bases at J; junction bases unmatched: 6. The CDR3 covers 13 residues. The CDR3 sequence is CARYGQGDYGYTF. CDR3 DNA: TGCGCCAGGTATGGACAGGGTGACTATGGCTACACCTTC.

The chain links TRBV19 to TRBJ2-7; 10 bases align to TRBD1. Trimming cost V 6 bases and J 6 bases; bases outside gene matches: 8. The CDR3 extends over 14 amino acids. Germline V gene sequence: CDR1 LNHDA, CDR2 SQIVND (reference sequence). DNA of the CDR3: TGTGCCAGTAGGAAAGGACAGGGGGAGTCCGAGCAGTACTTC. It codes for CASRKGQGESEQYF.

The V gene is TRBV6-5, the J gene TRBJ1-1, with D maybe TRBD1 (5 bases). This CDR3 is 12 amino acids long. The V end lost 10 bases, the J end lost 5 bases, and 14 bases lay between the germline ends. In germline, CDR1 is MNHEY, CDR2 SVGAGI. The CDR3 bases are TGTGCCACCCGGGGGTCGTGGACTGAAGCTTTCTTT. The encoded protein is CATRGSWTEAFF.

The chain employs TRBV27 and TRBJ2-1, with 9 bases identical to TRBD1. Germline lookup yields CDR1 MNHEY and CDR2 SMNVEV (reference sequence). The junction had 6 bases not matched to a gene; V was cut back by 6 bases and J by 3 bases. This CDR3 comprises 15 residues. The CDR3 sequence: CASRTGTGRYNEQFF. The CDR3 bases are TGTGCCAGCAGGACCGGGACAGGGCGCTACAATGAGCAGTTCTTC.

This clone was observed many times. Here the CDR3 DNA reads TGTGCCTGGGACAGGGGGAAGGTCACTGAAGCTTTCTTT. As protein: CAWDRGKVTEAFF. V and J are TRBV30 and TRBJ1-1; 9 bases are a match to TRBD1. Germline CDR1 is GTSNPN and CDR2 is SVGIG (reference sequence). The CDR3 consists of 13 residues. V trimming: 5 bases; J trimming: 4 bases; junction bases outside the gene matches: 5.

The CDR3 region has the DNA TGTGCCAGCAGCTTGCGGAACAGGGCTCGCTCCTACAATGAGCAGTTCTTC. Protein product: CASSLRNRARSYNEQFF. The J gene is TRBJ2-1, the V gene TRBV5-6; D is perhaps TRBD1 (6 bases). Germline V gives CDR1 SGHDT, CDR2 YYEEEE. The CDR3 consists of 17 residues. The V end was cut by 1 base, the J end by 0 bases, with 14 bases between. Full variable domain (remainder filled in from reference TRBV5-6 and TRBJ2-1): DAGVTQSPTHLIKTRGQQVTLRCSPKSGHDTVSWYQQALGQGPQFIFQYYEEEERQRGNFPDRFSGHQFPNYSSELNVNALLLGDSALYLCASSLRNRARSYNEQFFGPGTRLTVL.

This rearrangement joins TRBV28 to TRBJ1-2, with D possibly matching TRBD1 (6 bases). CDR3 length: 13 amino acids. V was trimmed by 3 bases and J by 3 bases, leaving 8 bases between them. Germline CDR1 reads MDHEN; CDR2 reads SYDVKM. CDR3 amino acids: CASSFKGDYGYTF. The CDR3 DNA reads TGTGCCAGCAGTTTTAAGGGGGACTATGGCTACACCTTC.